The entry below gives a single T cell receptor (beta chain) sequence along with its context. Its antigen is undetermined. The data were taken from a study of cytomegalovirus exposure and HLA in healthy donors. Overall study context: Prior work identified 120 million or so unique TCR beta sequences in 150 million to 200 million T cells.

The study ran its PCR with 60 Vbeta and 13 Jbeta primers. The repertoire was sequenced with immunoSEQ multiplex PCR; TCRdb's copy has only in-frame clones and lacks some. The table has 120,000 or so clones, about four fifths seen once; the top ten hold 2.2%. CDR3 length equals 15 residues. Germline V CDR1 and CDR2: SGHNT, YENEEA. V was pared by 5 bases and J by 4 bases, with 4 bases of the junction left unmatched. General study findings and limits: In a later analysis, a genetic analysis reported fewer productive-TCR N-insertions in an Asian-associated ancestry cluster than the cohort average. The study labeled 150 to 200 TCR beta chains cytomegalovirus-associated. It was shown in a later analysis that HLA-associated TCR beta chains were more clonally expanded than other, equally common chains.

The sample consisted of PBMCs. This sequence was found in a middle-aged woman in good health and CMV-seronegative. This chain joins TRBV11-3 and TRBJ2-1, with 11 bases that match TRBD2. The CDR3 protein is CASSRGLAEYNEQFF. The CDR3 DNA is TGTGCCAGCAGCAGGGGACTAGCGGAATACAATGAGCAGTTCTTC.